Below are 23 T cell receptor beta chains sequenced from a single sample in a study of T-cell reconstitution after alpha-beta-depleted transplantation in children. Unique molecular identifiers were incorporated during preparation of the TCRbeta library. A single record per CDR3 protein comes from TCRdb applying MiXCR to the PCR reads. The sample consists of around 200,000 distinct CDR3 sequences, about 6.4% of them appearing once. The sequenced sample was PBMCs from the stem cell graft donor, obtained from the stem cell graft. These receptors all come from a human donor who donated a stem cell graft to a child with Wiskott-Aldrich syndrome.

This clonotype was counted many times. Here the CDR3 reads CASSAQAYNEQFF. As DNA, the CDR3 is TGCGCCAGCAGCGCGCAGGCCTACAATGAGCAGTTCTTC. J is TRBJ2-1 and V is TRBV5-1; D remains ambiguous. Trimming stripped 4 bases from V and 2 bases from J, with 7 bases between. This CDR3 has 13 amino acids. The germline CDR1 and CDR2 sequences are SGHRS and YFSETQ.

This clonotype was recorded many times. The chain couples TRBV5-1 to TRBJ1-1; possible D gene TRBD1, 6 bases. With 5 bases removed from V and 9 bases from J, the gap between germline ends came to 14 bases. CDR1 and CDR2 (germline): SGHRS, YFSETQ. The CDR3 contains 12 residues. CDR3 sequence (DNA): TGCGCCAGCAGTCAGGAGCGGGGGCAAGCTTTCTTT. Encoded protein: CASSQERGQAFF.

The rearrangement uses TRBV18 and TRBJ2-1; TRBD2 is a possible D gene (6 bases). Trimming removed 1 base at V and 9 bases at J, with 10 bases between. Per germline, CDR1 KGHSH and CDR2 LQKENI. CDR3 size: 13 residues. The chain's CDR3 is CASSPLEGGEQFF. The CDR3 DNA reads TGTGCCAGCTCACCACTGGAGGGAGGTGAGCAGTTCTTC.

The CDR3 nucleotides read TGTGCCAGCTCACCTGGGACAGATAATTCACCCCTCCACTTT. It codes for CASSPGTDNSPLHF. J is TRBJ1-6 and V is TRBV18; the match to TRBD1 covers 7 bases. The V and J ends lost 3 bases and 5 bases, in that order; junction bases with no gene match: 1. Germline V gene data show CDR1 as KGHSH and CDR2 as LQKENI. This CDR3 is built from 14 residues. Combining the CDR3 with reference TRBV18 and TRBJ1-6 gives the whole variable domain NAGVMQNPRHLVRRRGQEARLRCSPMKGHSHVYWYRQLPEEGLKFMVYLQKENIIDESGMPKERFSAEFPKEGPSILRIQQVVRGDSAAYFCASSPGTDNSPLHFGNGTRLTVT.

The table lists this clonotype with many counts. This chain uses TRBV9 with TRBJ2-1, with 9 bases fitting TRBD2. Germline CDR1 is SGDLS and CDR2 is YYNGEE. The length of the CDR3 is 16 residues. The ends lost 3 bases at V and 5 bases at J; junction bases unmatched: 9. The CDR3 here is CASSGTTSGSNNEQFF. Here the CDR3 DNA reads TGTGCCAGCAGCGGAACTACTAGCGGGTCTAACAATGAGCAGTTCTTC.

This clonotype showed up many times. CDR3 bases: TGCGCCAGCAGCCTGGATGGGGAGGTCGTGAGTAACTATGGCTACACCTTC. Protein sequence: CASSLDGEVVSNYGYTF. This chain links TRBV5-1 with TRBJ1-2; no reliable D call. Germline V CDR1 and CDR2: SGHRS, YFSETQ. The CDR3 runs 17 residues. Trimming stripped 4 bases from V and 1 base from J, with 20 bases between.

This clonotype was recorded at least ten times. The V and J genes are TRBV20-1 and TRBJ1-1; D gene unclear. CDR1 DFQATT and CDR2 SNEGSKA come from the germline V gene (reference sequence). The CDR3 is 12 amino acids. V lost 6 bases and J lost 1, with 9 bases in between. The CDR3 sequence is CSAQTWNTEAFF. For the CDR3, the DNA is TGCAGTGCCCAGACCTGGAACACTGAAGCTTTCTTT.

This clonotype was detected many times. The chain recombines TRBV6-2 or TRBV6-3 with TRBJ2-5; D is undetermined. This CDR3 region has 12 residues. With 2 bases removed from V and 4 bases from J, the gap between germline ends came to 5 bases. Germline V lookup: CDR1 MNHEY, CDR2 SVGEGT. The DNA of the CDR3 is TGTGCCAGCAGTTACACACCAGAGACCCAGTACTTC. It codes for CASSYTPETQYF.

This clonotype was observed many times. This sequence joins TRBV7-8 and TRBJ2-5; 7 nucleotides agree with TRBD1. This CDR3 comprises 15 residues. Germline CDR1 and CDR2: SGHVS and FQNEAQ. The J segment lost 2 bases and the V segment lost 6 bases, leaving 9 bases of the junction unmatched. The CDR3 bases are TGTGCCAGCAGATCATTCGGGACAGAACAAGAGACCCAGTACTTC. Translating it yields CASRSFGTEQETQYF.

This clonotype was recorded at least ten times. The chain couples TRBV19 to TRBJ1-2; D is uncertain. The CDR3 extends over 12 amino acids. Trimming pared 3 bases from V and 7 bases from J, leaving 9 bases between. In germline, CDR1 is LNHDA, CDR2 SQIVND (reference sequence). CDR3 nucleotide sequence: TGTGCCAGTAGTATGACCACTAGTGGCTACACCTTC. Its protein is CASSMTTSGYTF.

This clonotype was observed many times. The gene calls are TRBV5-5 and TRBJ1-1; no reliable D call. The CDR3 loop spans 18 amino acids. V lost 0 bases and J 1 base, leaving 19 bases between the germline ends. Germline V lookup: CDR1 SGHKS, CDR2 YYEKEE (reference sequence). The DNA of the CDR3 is TGTGCCAGCAGCTTGGCCCGGGTTATTGGGATAGGGAACACTGAAGCTTTCTTT. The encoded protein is CASSLARVIGIGNTEAFF.

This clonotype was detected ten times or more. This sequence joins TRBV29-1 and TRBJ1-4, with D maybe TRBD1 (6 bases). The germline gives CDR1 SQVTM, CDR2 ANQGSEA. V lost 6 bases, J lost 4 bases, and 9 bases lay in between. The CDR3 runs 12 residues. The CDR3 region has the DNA TGCAGCGTGACAGGAGATAATGAAAAACTGTTTTTT. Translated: CSVTGDNEKLFF.

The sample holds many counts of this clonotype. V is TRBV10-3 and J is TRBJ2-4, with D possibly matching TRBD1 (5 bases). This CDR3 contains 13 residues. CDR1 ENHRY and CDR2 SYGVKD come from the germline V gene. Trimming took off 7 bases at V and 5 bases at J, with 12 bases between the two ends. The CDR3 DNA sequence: TGTGCCATCATTGGACCCAGGGAAAACATTCAGTACTTC. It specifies CAIIGPRENIQYF.

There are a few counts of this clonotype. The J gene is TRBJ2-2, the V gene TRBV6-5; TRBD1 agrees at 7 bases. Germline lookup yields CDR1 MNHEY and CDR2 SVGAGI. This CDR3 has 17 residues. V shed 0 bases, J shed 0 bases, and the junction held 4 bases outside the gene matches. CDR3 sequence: CASSYSTGTANTGELFF. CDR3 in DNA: TGTGCCAGCAGTTACTCCACCGGGACAGCGAACACCGGGGAGCTGTTTTTT.

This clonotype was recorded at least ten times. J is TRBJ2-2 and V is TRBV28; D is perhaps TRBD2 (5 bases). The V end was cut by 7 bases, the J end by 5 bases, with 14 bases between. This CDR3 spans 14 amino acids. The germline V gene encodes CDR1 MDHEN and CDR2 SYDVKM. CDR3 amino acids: CASILGSRTGELFF. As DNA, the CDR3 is TGTGCCAGCATCCTAGGGAGTCGGACCGGGGAGCTGTTTTTT.

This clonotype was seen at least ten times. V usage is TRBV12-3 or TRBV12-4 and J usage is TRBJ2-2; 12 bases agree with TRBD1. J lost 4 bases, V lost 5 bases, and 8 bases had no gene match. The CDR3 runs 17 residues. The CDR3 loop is CASSSGTGGLGTGELFF. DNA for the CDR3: TGTGCCAGCAGTAGCGGGACAGGGGGCTTAGGCACCGGGGAGCTGTTTTTT.

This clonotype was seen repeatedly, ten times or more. DNA of the CDR3: TGTGCCAGCAGGACAGGGGGGGCTCAGGTCTGGGGCTACACCTTC. It translates to CASRTGGAQVWGYTF. The chain joins TRBV12-3 or TRBV12-4 to TRBJ1-2, with 9 bases aligning to TRBD1. V shed 6 bases and J 8 bases; nucleotides not matched to a gene: 13. CDR3 length: 15 residues.

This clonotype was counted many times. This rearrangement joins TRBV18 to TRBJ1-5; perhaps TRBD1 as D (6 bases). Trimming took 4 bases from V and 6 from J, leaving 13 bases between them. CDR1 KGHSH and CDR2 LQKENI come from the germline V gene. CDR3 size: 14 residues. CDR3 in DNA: TGTGCCAGCTCACGCACAGGGATTGGTCAGCCCCAGCATTTT. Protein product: CASSRTGIGQPQHF.

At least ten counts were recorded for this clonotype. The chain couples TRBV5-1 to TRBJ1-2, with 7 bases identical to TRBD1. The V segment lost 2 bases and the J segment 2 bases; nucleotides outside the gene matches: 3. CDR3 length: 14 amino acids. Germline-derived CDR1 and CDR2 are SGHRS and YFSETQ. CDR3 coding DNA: TGCGCCAGCAGCTTACCGGGACAGAACTATGGCTACACCTTC. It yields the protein CASSLPGQNYGYTF.

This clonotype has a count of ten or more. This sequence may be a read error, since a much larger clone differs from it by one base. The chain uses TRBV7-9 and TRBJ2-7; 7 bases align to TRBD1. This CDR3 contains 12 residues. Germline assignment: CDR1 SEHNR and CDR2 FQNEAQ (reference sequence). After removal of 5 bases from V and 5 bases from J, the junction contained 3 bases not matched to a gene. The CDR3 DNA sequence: TGTGCCAGCAGCCGGGACAGCAACGAGCAGTACTTC. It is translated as CASSRDSNEQYF.

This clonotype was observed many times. The CDR3 sequence: CASSLDALSYEQYF. CDR3 sequence (DNA): TGCGCCAGCAGCTTAGACGCTCTTTCCTACGAGCAGTACTTC. This chain links TRBV5-1 with TRBJ2-7; no clear D. There are 14 residues in the CDR3. CDR1 and CDR2 (germline): SGHRS, YFSETQ. Trimming cost V 2 bases and J 1 base, with 10 bases left between them.

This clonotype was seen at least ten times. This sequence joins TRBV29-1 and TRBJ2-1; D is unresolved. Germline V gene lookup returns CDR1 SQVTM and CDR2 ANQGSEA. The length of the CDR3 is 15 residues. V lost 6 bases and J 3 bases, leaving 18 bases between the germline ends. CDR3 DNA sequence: TGCAGCGTCAGAATGGACGCCGAATACTACAATGAGCAGTTCTTC. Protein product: CSVRMDAEYYNEQFF.

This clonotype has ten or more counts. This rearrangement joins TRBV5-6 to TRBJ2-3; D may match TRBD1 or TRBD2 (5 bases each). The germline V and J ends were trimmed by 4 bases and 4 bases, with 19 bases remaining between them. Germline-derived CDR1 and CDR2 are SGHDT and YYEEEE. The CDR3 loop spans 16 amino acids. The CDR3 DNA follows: TGTGCCAGCAGCCCGCTGTCTCCGGGGCTAGCAGATACGCAGTATTTT. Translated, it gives CASSPLSPGLADTQYF.